This T cell receptor (beta chain) was found in a study of blood T cell repertoires in COVID-19. About the study: Both acute and convalescent COVID-19 samples were obtained from the United States, Italy and Spain. PBMCs, B-cell-depleted T cells, or T cells were the source of the cDNA or gDNA that made up the material.

Original processing notes: Reference gene primer amplification in the assay estimated nucleated cell counts. Using immunoSEQ multiplex PCR, the repertoire was profiled, and TCRdb retains in-frame clones only, with some absent. V and J calls and clone size come straight from that table; D and trimming were deduced from the DNA. The sample lists over 250,000 clones, around 89% seen once, with under 15% in the top ten. Germline V gene lookup returns CDR1 MNHEY and CDR2 SVGAGI. V lost 6 bases, J lost 1 base, and 2 bases stayed unmatched. CDR3 length: 13 residues. The receptor's source is a woman aged 60-70 years with acute or convalescent COVID-19. The sample taken for sequencing was peripheral blood. V is TRBV6-5 and J is TRBJ2-7; 8 nucleotides align to TRBD1. CDR3 residues: CASRGQASYEQYF. CDR3 nucleotide sequence: TGTGCCAGCAGGGGACAGGCATCCTACGAGCAGTACTTC.